This TCR beta chain was observed in a study of blood T cells in healthy people across ages. Study as a whole: About one barcoded beta molecule was captured per two T cells (by template switching). General study results and limits: More naive CD4+ cells and higher diversity were found in long-lived than in aged donors.

Sample-barcoded 5' priming and a J-beta primer mix drove a second PCR of 7 to 11 cycles. TCRdb reprocessed the 5' RACE reads with MiXCR, giving one entry per CDR3 protein. The repertoire holds 730,000 or so distinct CDR3 sequences, with approximately 43% as singletons. The V gene's germline CDR1 is SGHTA and CDR2 FQGNSA. The CDR3 has 15 residues. V lost 0 bases to trimming and J lost 5 bases, with 14 bases between them. With regard to this clonotype: What it binds is not known.

The TCR originated in a woman in her sixties or seventies in good health. The genes are TRBV7-2 and TRBJ2-7; D may be TRBD1 (5 bases). Sequenced: blood. Here the CDR3 DNA reads TGTGCCAGCAGCTTAGCACCGAGGACAAGGGACGAGCAGTACTTC. Its translation is CASSLAPRTRDEQYF.